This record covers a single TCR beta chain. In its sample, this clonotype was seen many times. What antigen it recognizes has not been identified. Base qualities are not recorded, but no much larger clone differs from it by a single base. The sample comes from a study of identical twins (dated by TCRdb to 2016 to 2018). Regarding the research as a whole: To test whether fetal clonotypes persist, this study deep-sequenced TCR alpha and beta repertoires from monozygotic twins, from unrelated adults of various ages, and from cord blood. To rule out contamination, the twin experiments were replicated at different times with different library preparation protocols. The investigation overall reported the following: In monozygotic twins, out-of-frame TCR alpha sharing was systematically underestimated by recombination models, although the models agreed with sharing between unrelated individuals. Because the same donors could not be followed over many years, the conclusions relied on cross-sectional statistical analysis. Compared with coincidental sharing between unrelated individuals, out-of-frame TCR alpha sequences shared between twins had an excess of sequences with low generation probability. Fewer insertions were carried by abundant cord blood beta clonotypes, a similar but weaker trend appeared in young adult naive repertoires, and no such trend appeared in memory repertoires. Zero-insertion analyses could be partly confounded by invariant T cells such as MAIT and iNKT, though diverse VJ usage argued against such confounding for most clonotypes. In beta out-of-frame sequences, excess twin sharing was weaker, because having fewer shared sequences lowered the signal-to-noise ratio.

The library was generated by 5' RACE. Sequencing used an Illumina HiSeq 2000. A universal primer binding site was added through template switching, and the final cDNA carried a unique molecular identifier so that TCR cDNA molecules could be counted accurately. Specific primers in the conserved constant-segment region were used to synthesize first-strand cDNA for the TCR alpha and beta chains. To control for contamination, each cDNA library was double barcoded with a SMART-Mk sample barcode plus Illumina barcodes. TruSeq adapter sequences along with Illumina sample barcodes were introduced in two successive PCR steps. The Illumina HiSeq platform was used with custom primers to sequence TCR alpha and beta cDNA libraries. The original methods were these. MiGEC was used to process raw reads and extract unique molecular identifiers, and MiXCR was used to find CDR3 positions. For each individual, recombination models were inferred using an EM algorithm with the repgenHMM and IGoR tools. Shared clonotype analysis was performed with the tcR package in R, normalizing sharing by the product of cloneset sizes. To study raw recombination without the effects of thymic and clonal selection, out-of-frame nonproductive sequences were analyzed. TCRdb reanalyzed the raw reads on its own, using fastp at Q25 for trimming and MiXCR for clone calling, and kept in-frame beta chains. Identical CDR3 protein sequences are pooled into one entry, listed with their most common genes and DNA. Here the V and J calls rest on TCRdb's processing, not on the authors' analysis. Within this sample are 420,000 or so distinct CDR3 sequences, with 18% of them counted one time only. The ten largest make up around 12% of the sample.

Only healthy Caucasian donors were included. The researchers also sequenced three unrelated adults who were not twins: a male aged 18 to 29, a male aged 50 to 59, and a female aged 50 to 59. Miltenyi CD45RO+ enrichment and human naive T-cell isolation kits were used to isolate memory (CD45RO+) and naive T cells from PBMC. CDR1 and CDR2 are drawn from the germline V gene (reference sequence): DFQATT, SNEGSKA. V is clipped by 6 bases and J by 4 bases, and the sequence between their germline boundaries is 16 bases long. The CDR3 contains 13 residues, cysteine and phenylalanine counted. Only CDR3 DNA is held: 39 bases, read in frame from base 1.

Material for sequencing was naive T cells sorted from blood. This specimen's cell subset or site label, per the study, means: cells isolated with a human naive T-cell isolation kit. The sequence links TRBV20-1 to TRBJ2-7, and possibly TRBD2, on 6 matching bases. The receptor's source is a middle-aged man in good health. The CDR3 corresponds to CSAANGEEYEQYF. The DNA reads TGCAGTGCGGCTAATGGGGAGGAGTACGAGCAGTACTTC.